This is a list of T cell receptor beta chains from one sample in a study of T-cell memory formation after mild COVID-19. TCRdb itself ran the 5' RACE reads through MiXCR, one entry per CDR3 protein. The sample lists 360,000 or so distinct CDR3 sequences; over 25% were seen once. Sequenced input: PBMCs or a T cell subset sorted from them (not recorded which). All receptors come from an adult woman who had mild COVID-19 (a few samples of this study predate the infection). Cell type and time point are not known. CDR3s include the opening cysteine and the closing phenylalanine or tryptophan. The D gene is left open where the match is weak. Rows may omit the clone size; those that give it use once, few, many or a size class.

.,.,TRBV5-4,TRBJ2-6,CASSWPRSSGANVLTF,TGTGCCAGCAGCTGGCCGAGGAGCTCTGGGGCCAACGTCCTGACTTTC
TRBD2,.,TRBV7-6,TRBJ2-7,CASSSRLAGSYEQYF,TGTGCCAGCAGCTCAAGACTAGCGGGGTCCTACGAGCAGTACTTC
.,.,TRBV7-6,TRBJ2-3,CASSLGWGRSTDTQYF,TGTGCCAGCAGCTTAGGATGGGGGAGAAGCACAGATACGCAGTATTTT
.,.,TRBV5-6,TRBJ2-2,CASSRGAVTNTGELFF,TGTGCCAGCAGCAGAGGAGCGGTCACGAACACCGGGGAGCTGTTTTTT
.,.,TRBV4-3,TRBJ2-7,CASSQDLLGQGPYYEQYF,TGCGCCAGCAGCCAAGATCTATTGGGGCAGGGGCCTTACTACGAGCAGTACTTC
.,.,TRBV12-3/TRBV12-4,TRBJ1-5,CASSLVRGINQPQHF,TGTGCCAGCAGTTTAGTAAGGGGGATCAATCAGCCCCAGCATTTT
.,many,TRBV7-3,TRBJ2-6,CASSSGGAGANVLTF,TGTGCCAGCAGCTCAGGTGGGGCTGGGGCCAACGTCCTGACTTTC
.,few,TRBV13,TRBJ2-7,CASSLDWVNEQYF,TGTGCCAGCAGCTTAGATTGGGTGAACGAGCAGTACTTC
TRBD1,.,TRBV5-1,TRBJ1-6,CASRPDRGNSPLHF,TGCGCCAGCAGGCCTGACAGGGGTAATTCACCCCTCCACTTT
TRBD1,.,TRBV2,TRBJ2-7,CASRGQGANEQYF,TGTGCCAGCAGAGGACAGGGGGCAAACGAGCAGTACTTC
.,.,TRBV12-3/TRBV12-4,TRBJ1-1,CASSPDRLNTEAFF,TGTGCCAGCAGTCCGGACAGATTGAACACTGAAGCTTTCTTT
TRBD2,.,TRBV25-1,TRBJ2-3,CASSGPGLAGGPDTQYF,TGTGCCAGCAGTGGGCCGGGACTAGCGGGAGGGCCGGATACGCAGTATTTT
.,.,TRBV12-3/TRBV12-4,TRBJ1-1,CASSLAGGPNTEAFF,TGTGCCAGCAGTTTAGCAGGGGGACCGAACACTGAAGCTTTCTTT
.,.,TRBV7-2,TRBJ2-1,CASSRDRNEQFF,TGTGCCAGCAGCCGGGACCGCAATGAGCAGTTCTTC
.,few,TRBV28,TRBJ1-6,CASSLRGARNSPLHF,TGTGCCAGCAGTTTACGGGGGGCTAGGAATTCACCCCTCCACTTT
.,.,TRBV14,TRBJ2-7,CASSRGHFSYEQYF,TGTGCCAGCAGCCGCGGACACTTCTCCTACGAGCAGTACTTC
.,many,TRBV5-1,TRBJ1-2,CASSLEANYGYTF,TGTGCCAGCAGCTTGGAGGCGAACTATGGCTACACCTTC
TRBD2,few,TRBV24-1,TRBJ2-3,CATSRAGGAQYF,TGTGCCACCAGTCGGGCGGGAGGGGCGCAGTATTTT
.,few,TRBV24-1,TRBJ2-4,CATSDPGQRNIQYF,TGTGCCACCAGTGACCCCGGGCAGAGAAACATTCAGTACTTC
.,.,TRBV7-2,TRBJ1-4,CASSLGGSRLFF,TGTGCCAGCAGCCTGGGGGGCAGCAGGCTGTTTTTT
.,few,TRBV5-6,TRBJ2-7,CASSSDGGQYF,TGTGCCAGCAGCTCCGACGGGGGGCAGTACTTC
TRBD2,.,TRBV6-6,TRBJ2-2,CASNPLAGTRTGELFF,TGTGCCAGCAACCCCCTAGCGGGGACTCGGACCGGGGAGCTGTTTTTT